This T cell receptor (beta chain) appears in the sequencing data of a study of OX40 agonist ivuxolimab in advanced cancers. General observations from the study: In CD8+ T cells, expanded clones were on average more numerous than in CD4+.

V was trimmed by 5 bases and J by 0 bases, leaving 14 bases between them. Germline V gives CDR1 SGHTA, CDR2 FQGNSA. The CDR3 covers 16 residues. Measured with immunoSEQ multiplex PCR; TCRdb has only the in-frame clones, and not every one. The data contain fewer than 85,000 clones, 90% of them singletons. On this clone: As yet, its antigen is unknown.

This specimen was CD4+ or CD8+ T cells sorted from blood, taken in a trial of the OX40 agonist ivuxolimab. J is TRBJ1-3 and V is TRBV7-2; the D gene is possibly TRBD1 (5 bases). The clonotype comes from an adult with an advanced solid tumor such as melanoma, head and neck, liver or kidney cancer. The CDR3 region has the DNA TGTGCCAGCAGCCATCGGGGGACCCACTCTGGAAACACCATATATTTT. It codes for CASSHRGTHSGNTIYF. The full variable domain, with the rest looked up from reference TRBV7-2 and TRBJ1-3, is GAGVSQSPSNKVTEKGKDVELRCDPISGHTALYWYRQSLGQGLEFLIYFQGNSAPDKSGLPSDRFSAERTGGSVSTLTIQRTQQEDSAVYLCASSHRGTHSGNTIYFGEGSWLTVV.